Listed below are T cell receptor beta chains from one sample, sequenced in a study of Ad26.COV2.S vaccination and SARS-CoV-2 variants. Produced via immunoSEQ multiplex PCR; TCRdb's table is partial and in-frame only. This sample has roughly 270,000 clones, with more than 70% found just once. The sample in question was peripheral blood, obtained in a trial of Ad26.COV2.S vaccine versus placebo. These TCRs come from a person between 18 and 60 years old who received the Ad26.COV2.S COVID-19 vaccine or a placebo. Each CDR3 is given with its conserved first and last residue. The D gene is left open where the match is weak.

j_call	d_call	v_call	cdr3_nt	cdr3_aa
TRBJ1-2	.	TRBV3-1/TRBV3-2	TGTGCCAGCAGCCAAGATTGGGGTTGGGATGGCTACACCTTC	CASSQDWGWDGYTF
TRBJ2-5	.	TRBV3-1/TRBV3-2	TGTGCCAGCAGCCCCGCGGGGGCCGAAGGGACCCAGTACTTC	CASSPAGAEGTQYF
TRBJ1-4	.	TRBV5-1	TGCGCCAGCAGCGCTGGCCGTAATGAAAAACTGTTTTTT	CASSAGRNEKLFF
TRBJ2-5	TRBD2	TRBV5-6	TGTGCCAGCAGCTTGGTACTAGCGGAAGAGACCCAGTACTTC	CASSLVLAEETQYF
TRBJ2-5	TRBD1	TRBV29-1	TGCAGCGCGACAGGGGCGGTATCCGGAGAGACCCAGTACTTC	CSATGAVSGETQYF
TRBJ1-4	TRBD1	TRBV4-1	TGCGCCAGCAGCCAAGGGGGACAGGGGCTTGAAAAACTGTTTTTT	CASSQGGQGLEKLFF
TRBJ1-1	.	TRBV6-2/TRBV6-3	TGTGCCAGCAGTTACGGGCAGCAGGGCACTGAAGCTTTCTTT	CASSYGQQGTEAFF
TRBJ1-3	.	TRBV19	TGTGCCAGTAGTATACAACAGACTGCTGGAAACACCATATATTTT	CASSIQQTAGNTIYF
TRBJ1-6	.	TRBV7-9	TGTGCCAGCACCCCGAGTTACCCCCTGTCACCCCTCCACTTT	CASTPSYPLSPLHF
TRBJ1-2	.	TRBV20-1	TGCAGTGCTAGTGACGCAGGACCCCAAGGTGGCTACACCTTC	CSASDAGPQGGYTF
TRBJ1-1	.	TRBV10-3	TGTGCCATCAGTGTCGGCAAATGGTTAAACACTGAAGCTTTCTTT	CAISVGKWLNTEAFF